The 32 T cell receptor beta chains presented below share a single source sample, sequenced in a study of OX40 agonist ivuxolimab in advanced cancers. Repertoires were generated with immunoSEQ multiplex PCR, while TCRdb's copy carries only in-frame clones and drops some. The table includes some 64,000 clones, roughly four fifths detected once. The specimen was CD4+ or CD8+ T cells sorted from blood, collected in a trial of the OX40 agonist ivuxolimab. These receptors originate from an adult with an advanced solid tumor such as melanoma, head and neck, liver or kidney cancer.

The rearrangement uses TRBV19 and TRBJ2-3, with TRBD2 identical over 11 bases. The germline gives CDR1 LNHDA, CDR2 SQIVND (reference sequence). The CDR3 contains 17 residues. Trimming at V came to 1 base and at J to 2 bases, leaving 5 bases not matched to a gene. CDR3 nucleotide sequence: TGTGCCAGTAGTATAGCACGACTAGCGGGGAACACAGATACGCAGTATTTT. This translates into CASSIARLAGNTDTQYF.

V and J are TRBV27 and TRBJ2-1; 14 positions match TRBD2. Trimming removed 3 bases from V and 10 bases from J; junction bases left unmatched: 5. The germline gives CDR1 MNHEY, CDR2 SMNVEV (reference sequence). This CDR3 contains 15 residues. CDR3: CASSFLGLAGEEQFF. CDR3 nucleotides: TGTGCCAGCAGTTTCTTGGGACTAGCGGGAGAGGAGCAGTTCTTC.

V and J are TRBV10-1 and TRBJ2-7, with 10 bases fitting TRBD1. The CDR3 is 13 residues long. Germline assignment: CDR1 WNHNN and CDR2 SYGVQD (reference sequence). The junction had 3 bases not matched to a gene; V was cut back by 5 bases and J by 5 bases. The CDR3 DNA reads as TGCGCCAGCAGTAGGGACAGGGGTGACGAGCAGTACTTC. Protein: CASSRDRGDEQYF.

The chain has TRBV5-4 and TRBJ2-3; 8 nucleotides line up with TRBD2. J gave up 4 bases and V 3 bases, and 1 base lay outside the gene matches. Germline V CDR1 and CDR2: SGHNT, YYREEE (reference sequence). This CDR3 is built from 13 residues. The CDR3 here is CASSSAGADTQYF. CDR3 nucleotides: TGTGCCAGCAGCTCAGCGGGAGCAGATACGCAGTATTTT.

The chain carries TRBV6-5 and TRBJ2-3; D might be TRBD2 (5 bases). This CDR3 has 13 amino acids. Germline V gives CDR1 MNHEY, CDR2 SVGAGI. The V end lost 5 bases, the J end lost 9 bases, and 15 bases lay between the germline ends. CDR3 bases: TGTGCCAGCAGTGCTCCCGGGATCCTAACGCAGTATTTT. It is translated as CASSAPGILTQYF.

The CDR3 region is CSADTKTGGETQYF. DNA of the CDR3: TGCAGCGCGGACACTAAGACGGGTGGGGAGACCCAGTACTTC. The chain joins TRBV29-1 to TRBJ2-5; D may be TRBD1 (5 bases). Germline assignment: CDR1 SQVTM and CDR2 ANQGSEA. CDR3 length: 14 residues. With 7 bases removed from V and 5 bases from J, the gap between germline ends came to 20 bases.

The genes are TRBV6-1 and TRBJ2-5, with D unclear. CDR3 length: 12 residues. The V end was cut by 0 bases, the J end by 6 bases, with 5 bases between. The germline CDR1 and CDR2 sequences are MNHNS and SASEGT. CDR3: CASSEARQTQYF. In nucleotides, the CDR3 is TGTGCCAGCAGTGAAGCGCGACAGACCCAGTACTTC.

CDR3 region: CASRPSGGAIDTQYF. The CDR3 bases are TGCGCCAGCAGACCGAGCGGGGGGGCCATAGATACGCAGTATTTT. The chain is built from TRBV5-1 and TRBJ2-3; 10 bases map to TRBD2. Looked up from germline, CDR1 is SGHRS and CDR2 is YFSETQ. This CDR3 comprises 15 residues. V dropped 5 bases and J dropped 5; count of bases not matched to a gene: 8.

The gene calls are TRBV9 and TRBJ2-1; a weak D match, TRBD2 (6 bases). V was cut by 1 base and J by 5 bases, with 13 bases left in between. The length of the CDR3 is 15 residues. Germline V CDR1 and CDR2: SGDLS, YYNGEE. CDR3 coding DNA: TGTGCCAGCAGCGTATCTAGCGCCCCCCACAATGAGCAGTTCTTC. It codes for CASSVSSAPHNEQFF.

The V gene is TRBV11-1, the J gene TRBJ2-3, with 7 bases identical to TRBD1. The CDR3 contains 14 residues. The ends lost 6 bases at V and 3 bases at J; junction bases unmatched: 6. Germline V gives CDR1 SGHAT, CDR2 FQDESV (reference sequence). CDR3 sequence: CASSRIRGTDTQYF. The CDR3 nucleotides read TGTGCCAGCAGTCGCATCAGGGGGACAGATACGCAGTATTTT.

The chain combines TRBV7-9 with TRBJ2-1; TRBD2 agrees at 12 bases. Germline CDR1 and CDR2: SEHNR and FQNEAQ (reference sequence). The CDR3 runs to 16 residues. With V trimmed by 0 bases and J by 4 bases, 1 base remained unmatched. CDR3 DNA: TGTGCCAGCAGCTTAGCGGGGACTAGCGGGTACAATGAGCAGTTCTTC. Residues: CASSLAGTSGYNEQFF.

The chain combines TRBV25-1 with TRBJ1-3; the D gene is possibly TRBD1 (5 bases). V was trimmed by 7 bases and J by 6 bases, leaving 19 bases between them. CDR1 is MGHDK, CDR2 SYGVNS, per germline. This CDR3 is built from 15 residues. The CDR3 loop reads CASTGDRGASNTIYF. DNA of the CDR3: TGTGCCAGCACCGGGGACCGAGGGGCGTCAAACACCATATATTTT.

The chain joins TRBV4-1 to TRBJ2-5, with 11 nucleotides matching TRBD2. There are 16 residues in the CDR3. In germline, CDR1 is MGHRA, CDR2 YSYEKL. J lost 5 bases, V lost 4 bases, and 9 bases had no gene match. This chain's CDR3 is CASSLSSGGPPETQYF. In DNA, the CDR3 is TGCGCCAGCAGCCTTTCTAGCGGGGGGCCGCCGGAGACCCAGTACTTC.

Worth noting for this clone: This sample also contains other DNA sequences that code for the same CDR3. The CDR3 here is CASRLGQGNTEAFF. The CDR3 DNA reads TGCGCCAGCAGATTAGGGCAGGGGAACACTGAAGCTTTCTTT. The J gene is TRBJ1-1, the V gene TRBV5-1, with D perhaps TRBD1 (5 bases). Trimming cost V 5 bases and J 1 base, with 12 bases left between them. This CDR3 has 14 residues. Germline V CDR1 and CDR2: SGHRS, YFSETQ.

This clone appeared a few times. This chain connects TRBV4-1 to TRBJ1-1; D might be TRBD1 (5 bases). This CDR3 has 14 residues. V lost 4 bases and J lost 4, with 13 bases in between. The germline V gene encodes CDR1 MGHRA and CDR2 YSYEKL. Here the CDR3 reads CASSLGAAGTEAFF. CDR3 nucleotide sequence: TGCGCCAGCAGCCTAGGGGCGGCGGGCACTGAAGCTTTCTTT.

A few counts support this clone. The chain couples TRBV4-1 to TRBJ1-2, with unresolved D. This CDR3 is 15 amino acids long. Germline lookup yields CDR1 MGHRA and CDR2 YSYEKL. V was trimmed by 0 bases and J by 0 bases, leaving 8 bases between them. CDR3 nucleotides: TGCGCCAGCAGCCAAGATCTGAGGTCTAACTATGGCTACACCTTC. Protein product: CASSQDLRSNYGYTF.

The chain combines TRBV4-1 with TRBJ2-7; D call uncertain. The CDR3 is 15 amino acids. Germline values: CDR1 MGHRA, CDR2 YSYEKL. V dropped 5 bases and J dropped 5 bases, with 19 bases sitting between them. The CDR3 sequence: CASSYYGQLRDEQYF. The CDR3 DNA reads TGCGCCAGCAGCTACTACGGGCAGTTACGTGACGAGCAGTACTTC.

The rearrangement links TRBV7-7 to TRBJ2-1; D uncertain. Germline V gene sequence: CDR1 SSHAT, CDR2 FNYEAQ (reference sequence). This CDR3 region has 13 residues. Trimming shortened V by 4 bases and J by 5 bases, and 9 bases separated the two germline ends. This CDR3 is CASSSGPNNEQFF. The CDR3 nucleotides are TGTGCCAGCAGCTCCGGGCCCAACAATGAGCAGTTCTTC.

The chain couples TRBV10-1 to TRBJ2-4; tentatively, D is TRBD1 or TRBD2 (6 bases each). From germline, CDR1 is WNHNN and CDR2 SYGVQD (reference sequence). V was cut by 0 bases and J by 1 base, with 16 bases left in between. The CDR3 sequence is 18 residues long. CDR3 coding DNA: TGCGCCAGCAGTGAGTCGAGGGGGGTGGGCAGCGCCAAAAACATTCAGTACTTC. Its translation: CASSESRGVGSAKNIQYF.

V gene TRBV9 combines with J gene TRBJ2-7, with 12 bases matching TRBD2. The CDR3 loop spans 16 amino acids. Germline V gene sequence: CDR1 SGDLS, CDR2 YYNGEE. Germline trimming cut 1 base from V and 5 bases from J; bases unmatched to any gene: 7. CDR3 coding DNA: TGTGCCAGCAGCGTACTAGCGGGAGGGCTCGTGAACGAGCAGTACTTC. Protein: CASSVLAGGLVNEQYF. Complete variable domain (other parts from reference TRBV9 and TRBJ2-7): DSGVTQTPKHLITATGQRVTLRCSPRSGDLSVYWYQQSLDQGLQFLIQYYNGEERAKGNILERFSAQQFPDLHSELNLSSLELGDSALYFCASSVLAGGLVNEQYFGPGTRLTVT.

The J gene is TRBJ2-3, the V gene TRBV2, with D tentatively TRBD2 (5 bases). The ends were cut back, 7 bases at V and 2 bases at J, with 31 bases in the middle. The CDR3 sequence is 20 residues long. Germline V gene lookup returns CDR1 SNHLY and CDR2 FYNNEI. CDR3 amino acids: CASNPTPASNSPSLTDTQYF. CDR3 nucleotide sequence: TGTGCCAGCAATCCGACACCGGCTAGCAACTCACCATCCCTCACAGATACGCAGTATTTT.

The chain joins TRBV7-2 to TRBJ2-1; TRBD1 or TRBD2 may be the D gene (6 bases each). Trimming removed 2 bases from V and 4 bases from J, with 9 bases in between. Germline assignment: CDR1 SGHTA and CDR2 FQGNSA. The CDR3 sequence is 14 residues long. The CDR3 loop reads CASSLRGAYNEQFF. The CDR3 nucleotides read TGTGCCAGCAGCTTAAGGGGGGCGTACAATGAGCAGTTCTTC. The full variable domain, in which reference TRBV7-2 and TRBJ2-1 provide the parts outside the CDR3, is GAGVSQSPSNKVTEKGKDVELRCDPISGHTALYWYRQSLGQGLEFLIYFQGNSAPDKSGLPSDRFSAERTGGSVSTLTIQRTQQEDSAVYLCASSLRGAYNEQFFGPGTRLTVL.

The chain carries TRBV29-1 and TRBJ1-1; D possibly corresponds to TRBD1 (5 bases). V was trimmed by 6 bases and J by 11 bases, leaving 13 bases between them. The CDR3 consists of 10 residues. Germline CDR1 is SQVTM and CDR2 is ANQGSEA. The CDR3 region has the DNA TGCAGCGTCTACCAGGGATGGGCTTTCTTT. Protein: CSVYQGWAFF.

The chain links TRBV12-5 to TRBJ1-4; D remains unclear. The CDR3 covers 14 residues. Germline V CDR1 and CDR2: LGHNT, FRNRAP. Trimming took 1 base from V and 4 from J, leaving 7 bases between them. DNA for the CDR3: TGTGCTAGTGGTTTGGCGAACCATAATGAAAAACTGTTTTTT. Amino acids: CASGLANHNEKLFF.

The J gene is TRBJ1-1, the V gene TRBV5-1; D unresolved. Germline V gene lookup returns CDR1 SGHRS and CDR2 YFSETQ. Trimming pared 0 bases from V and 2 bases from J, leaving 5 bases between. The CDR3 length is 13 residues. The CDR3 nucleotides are TGCGCCAGCAGCTTGGGGTTTAACACTGAAGCTTTCTTT. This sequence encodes CASSLGFNTEAFF.

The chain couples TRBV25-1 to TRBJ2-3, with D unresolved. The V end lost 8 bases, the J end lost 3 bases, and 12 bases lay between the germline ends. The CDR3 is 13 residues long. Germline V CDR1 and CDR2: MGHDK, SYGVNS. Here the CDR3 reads CASEERVTDTQYF. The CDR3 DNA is TGTGCCAGCGAGGAACGTGTGACAGATACGCAGTATTTT.

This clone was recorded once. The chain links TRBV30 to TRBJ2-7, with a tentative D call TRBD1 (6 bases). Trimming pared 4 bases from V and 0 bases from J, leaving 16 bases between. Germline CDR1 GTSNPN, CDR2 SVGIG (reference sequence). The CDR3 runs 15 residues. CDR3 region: CAWKGQISNSYEQYF. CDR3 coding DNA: TGTGCCTGGAAAGGACAGATTTCTAACTCCTACGAGCAGTACTTC.

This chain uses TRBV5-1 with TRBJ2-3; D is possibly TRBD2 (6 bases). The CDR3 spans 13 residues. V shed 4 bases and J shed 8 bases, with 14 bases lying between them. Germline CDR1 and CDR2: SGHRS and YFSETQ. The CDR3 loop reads CASSGVRGTTQYF. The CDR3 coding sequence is TGCGCCAGCAGCGGGGTACGGGGGACTACGCAGTATTTT.

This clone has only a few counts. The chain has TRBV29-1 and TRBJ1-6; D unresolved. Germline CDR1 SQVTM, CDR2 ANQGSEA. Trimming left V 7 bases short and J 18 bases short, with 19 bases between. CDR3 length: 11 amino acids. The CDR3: CSAYDPNGRHF. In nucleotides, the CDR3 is TGCAGCGCCTACGATCCTAACGGGCGCCACTTT.

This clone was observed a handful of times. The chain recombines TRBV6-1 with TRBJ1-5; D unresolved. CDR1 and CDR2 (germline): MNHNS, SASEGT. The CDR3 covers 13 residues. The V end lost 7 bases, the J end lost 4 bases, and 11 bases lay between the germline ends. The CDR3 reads CASTGMQNQPQHF. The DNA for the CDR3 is TGTGCCAGCACTGGGATGCAAAATCAGCCCCAGCATTTT.

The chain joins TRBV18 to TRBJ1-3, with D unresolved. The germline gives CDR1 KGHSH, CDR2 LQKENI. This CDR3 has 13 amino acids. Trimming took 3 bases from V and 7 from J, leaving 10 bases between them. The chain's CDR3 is CASSPNDGNTIYF. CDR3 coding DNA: TGTGCCAGCTCACCTAACGACGGGAACACCATATATTTT.

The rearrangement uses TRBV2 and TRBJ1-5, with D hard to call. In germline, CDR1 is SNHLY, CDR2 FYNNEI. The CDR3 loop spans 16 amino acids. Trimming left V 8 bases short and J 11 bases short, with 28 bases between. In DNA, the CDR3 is TGTGCCAGCGCTGGTGAGGGTATTGCATCGGTTCAATCCCAGCATTTT. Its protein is CASAGEGIASVQSQHF.